This TCR beta chain was documented in a study of Graves' ophthalmopathy and Graves' hyperthyroidism. Amplifying from RNA transcripts, the study obtained TCR beta CDR3 regions. RT-PCR in the first round used HTBI primers; a second-round multiplex PCR followed. TCRdb independently ran MiXCR on the multiplex PCR reads; one entry per CDR3 protein. The sample yields a few hundred thousand distinct CDR3 sequences, approximately 37% seen once. Germline values: CDR1 KGHSH, CDR2 LQKENI. This CDR3 comprises 11 residues. Unmatched junction bases numbered 8, after V lost 5 bases and J lost 14 bases. The V call is TRBV18, the J call TRBJ2-5; 7 bases map to TRBD1. The sequenced material came from peripheral blood or thyroid tissue (not recorded which). The source is an adult man with Graves' hyperthyroidism. The CDR3 reads CASSEMGQQYF. The CDR3 DNA sequence: TGTGCCAGCTCAGAGATGGGACAGCAATACTTC. Based on the CDR3 plus reference TRBV18 and TRBJ2-5, the full variable domain is NAGVMQNPRHLVRRRGQEARLRCSPMKGHSHVYWYRQLPEEGLKFMVYLQKENIIDESGMPKERFSAEFPKEGPSILRIQQVVRGDSAAYFCASSEMGQQYFGPGTRLLVL.